This T cell receptor (beta chain) stems from a study of blood T cells in healthy people across ages. CDR3 length equals 17 residues. CDR1 SEHNR and CDR2 FQNEAQ come from the germline V gene (reference sequence). Losses at the gene ends were 1 base for V and 10 bases for J; bases not matched to a gene: 13. Then a second PCR, running about 6 to 12 cycles, was carried out with a sample-barcoded 5' primer and a J-beta primer mix. One entry per CDR3 protein, called by TCRdb with MiXCR from the 5' RACE reads. The sample lists more than 800,000 distinct CDR3 sequences; 40% to 45% were seen once. This TCR came from a woman aged 60-75 years in good health. The sample consisted of blood. V gene TRBV7-9 combines with J gene TRBJ2-7; 13 bases are a match to TRBD2. The DNA of the CDR3 is TGTGCCAGCAGCTTAGGGACTAGCGGGAGCTCCCCCCGGGGACAGTACTTC. Translated: CASSLGTSGSSPRGQYF.